These 2 T cell receptor beta chains were sequenced from one sample in a study of T-cell memory formation after mild COVID-19. A single record per CDR3 protein comes from TCRdb applying MiXCR to the 5' RACE reads. The profile shows 400,000 to 500,000 distinct CDR3 sequences, around 20% of them singletons. Sequencing was done on a sample of PBMCs or a T cell subset sorted from them (not recorded which). The source is an adult woman who had mild COVID-19 (a few samples of this study predate the infection). Cell type and time point are not known.

This clonotype was seen only a few times. The V call is TRBV12-3 or TRBV12-4, the J call TRBJ2-5, with 8 positions matching TRBD2. V was clipped by 3 bases and J by 5 bases; unmatched bases: 11. The CDR3 runs to 16 residues. CDR3 DNA: TGTGCCAGCAGTTTGGTTTCTAGCGGGTTCGTGGAGACCCAGTACTTC. Amino acid sequence: CASSLVSSGFVETQYF.

Only one count was recorded for this clonotype. This chain uses TRBV10-3 with TRBJ2-3; D is undetermined. Trimming removed 5 bases from V and 5 bases from J, with 2 bases in between. The CDR3 runs 10 residues. The germline gives CDR1 ENHRY, CDR2 SYGVKD. CDR3 in DNA: TGTGCCATCAGTATAGATACGCAGTATTTT. The encoded protein is CAISIDTQYF.